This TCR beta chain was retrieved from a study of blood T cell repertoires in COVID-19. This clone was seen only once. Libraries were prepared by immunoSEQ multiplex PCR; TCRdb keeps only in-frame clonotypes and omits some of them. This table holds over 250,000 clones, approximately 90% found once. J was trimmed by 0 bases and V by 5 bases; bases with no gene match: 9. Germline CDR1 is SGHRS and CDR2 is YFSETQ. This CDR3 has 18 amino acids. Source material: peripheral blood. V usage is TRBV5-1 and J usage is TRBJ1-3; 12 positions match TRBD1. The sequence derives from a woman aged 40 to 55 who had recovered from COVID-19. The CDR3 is CASSGGTGGLSSGNTIYF. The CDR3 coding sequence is TGCGCCAGCAGTGGTGGGACAGGGGGCCTCAGCTCTGGAAACACCATATATTTT.